Reported below is one T cell receptor beta chain. The J segment lost 6 bases and the V segment lost 8 bases, leaving 6 bases of the junction unmatched. The V gene's germline CDR1 is SNHLY and CDR2 FYNNEI. The CDR3 is made up of 13 amino acids. The sample is drawn from a study of blood T cell repertoires in COVID-19. About the research overall: Sites in the United States, Italy and Spain provided acute and convalescent COVID-19 samples. Sample material is recorded as cDNA or gDNA derived from T cells, B-cell-depleted T cells, or PBMCs.

Per the authors' pipeline: Estimation of nucleated cell counts relied on the amplification of reference gene primers. Clones were read by immunoSEQ multiplex PCR, and TCRdb kept only the in-frame ones, dropping some. Clone size and V and J calls were adopted from that table, with D and trimming inferred from the DNA. The sample shows about 140,000 clones, around four fifths of them seen only once. The V gene is TRBV2, the J gene TRBJ1-5, with 8 bases aligning to TRBD1. The TCR comes from a woman of 80 years or more with acute or convalescent COVID-19. Specimen: peripheral blood. The CDR3 coding sequence is TGTGCCAGCCAACAGGGGGTAGGTCAGCCCCAGCATTTT. Amino acid sequence: CASQQGVGQPQHF.